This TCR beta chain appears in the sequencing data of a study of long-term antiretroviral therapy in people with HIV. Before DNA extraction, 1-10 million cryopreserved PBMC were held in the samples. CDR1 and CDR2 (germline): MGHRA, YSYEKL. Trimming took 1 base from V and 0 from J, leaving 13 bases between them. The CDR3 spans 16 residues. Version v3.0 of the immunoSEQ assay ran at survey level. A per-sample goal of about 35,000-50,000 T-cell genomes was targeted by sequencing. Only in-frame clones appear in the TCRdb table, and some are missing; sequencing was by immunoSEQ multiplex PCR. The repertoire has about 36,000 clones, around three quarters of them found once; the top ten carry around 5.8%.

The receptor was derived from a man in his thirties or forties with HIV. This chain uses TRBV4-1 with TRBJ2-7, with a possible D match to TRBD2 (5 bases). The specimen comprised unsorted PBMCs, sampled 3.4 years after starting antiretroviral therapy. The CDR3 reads CASSQVSGRTSYEQYF. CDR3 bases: TGCGCCAGCAGCCAAGTAAGCGGCCGAACCTCCTACGAGCAGTACTTC.